Listed here is a single T cell receptor beta chain. The source of the sample is a study of OX40 agonist ivuxolimab in advanced cancers. The method was immunoSEQ multiplex PCR; TCRdb's version includes in-frame clones alone and lacks a portion of them. The sample has nearly 60,000 clones; 88% are singletons. This clonotype was obtained from an adult with an advanced solid tumor such as melanoma, head and neck, liver or kidney cancer. Sequencing used CD4+ or CD8+ T cells sorted from blood, obtained in a trial of the OX40 agonist ivuxolimab.

CDR3 DNA: TGTGCCACCAGCGGACTTGGCACAGATACGCAGTATTTT. Translated, it gives CATSGLGTDTQYF. V usage is TRBV15 and J usage is TRBJ2-3; maybe TRBD2 (5 bases). The V end was cut by 5 bases, the J end by 1 base, with 7 bases between. Germline CDR1 and CDR2: LNHNV and YYDKDF (reference sequence). This CDR3 has 13 residues.